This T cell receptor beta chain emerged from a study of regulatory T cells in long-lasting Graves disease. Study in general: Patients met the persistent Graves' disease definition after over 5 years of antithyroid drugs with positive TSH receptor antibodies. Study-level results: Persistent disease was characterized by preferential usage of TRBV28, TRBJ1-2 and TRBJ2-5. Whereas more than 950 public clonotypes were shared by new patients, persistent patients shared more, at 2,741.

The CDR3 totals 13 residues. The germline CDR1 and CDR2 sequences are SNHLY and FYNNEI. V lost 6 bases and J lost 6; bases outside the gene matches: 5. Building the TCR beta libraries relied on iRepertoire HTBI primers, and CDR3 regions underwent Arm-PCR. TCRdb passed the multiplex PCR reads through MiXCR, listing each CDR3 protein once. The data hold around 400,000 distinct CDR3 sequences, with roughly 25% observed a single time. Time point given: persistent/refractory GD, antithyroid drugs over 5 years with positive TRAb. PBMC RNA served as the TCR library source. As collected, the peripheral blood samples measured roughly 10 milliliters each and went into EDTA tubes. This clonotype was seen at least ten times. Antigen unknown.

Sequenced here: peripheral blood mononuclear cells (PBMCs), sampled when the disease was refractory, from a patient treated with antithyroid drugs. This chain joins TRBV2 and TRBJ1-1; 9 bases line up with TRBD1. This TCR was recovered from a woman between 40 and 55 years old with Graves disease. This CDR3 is CASSAQGASEAFF. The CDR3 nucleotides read TGTGCCAGCAGCGCACAGGGGGCTTCTGAAGCTTTCTTT.